The entry that follows covers one T cell receptor (beta chain) sequence. Its antigen is as yet unknown. This entry comes from a study of PD-1 blockade in classical Hodgkin lymphoma. Across the whole study: Patients got intravenous nivolumab 3 mg/kg every 2 weeks.

Only in-frame clones appear in the TCRdb table, and some are missing; sequencing was by immunoSEQ multiplex PCR. The repertoire holds under 100,000 clones, 65% to 85% seen once, with more than 9% in the top ten. Brentuximab vedotin exposure varied among the patients, all of whom had relapsed after autologous stem cell transplantation. Progressive disease, partial response or complete response was each patient's best response. Study findings and constraints: CD4+ TCR diversity climbed significantly by C4D1, unlike CD8+ TCR diversity. The study reported lower baseline TCR diversity in newly diagnosed patients than in healthy donors.

Specimen: peripheral blood mononuclear cells (PBMCs), collected at baseline. This sequence was found in a human donor with classical Hodgkin lymphoma.

The CDR3 region is CASSLTQLSNYGYTF. The CDR3 DNA reads as TGTGCCAGCAGCTTAACGCAACTCTCTAACTATGGCTACACCTTC. The chain links TRBV11-2 to TRBJ1-2; D not certain. V was clipped by 2 bases and J by 0 bases, with 10 bases between them. CDR3 length: 15 amino acids. Germline lookup yields CDR1 SGHAT and CDR2 FQNNGV.